One sample yielded the 25 T cell receptor beta chains listed below, sequenced in a study of CD8+ T cells in alopecia areata. Treatment: oral pan-JAK inhibitor, 5-10 mg twice daily. After isolation, RNA underwent reverse transcription to generate cDNA as the sequencing template. Profiled with immunoSEQ multiplex PCR; TCRdb holds only in-frame clones, not every one. This table has about 92,000 clones, 44% appearing once. Sequences were derived from CD8+ T cells sorted from blood, sampled at week 24, from a patient treated with tofacitinib. Receptors were obtained from a human donor with alopecia areata.

The chain's CDR3 is CSVEGQGVNYGYTF. The CDR3 region has the DNA TGCAGCGTTGAAGGACAGGGGGTAAACTATGGCTACACCTTC. The V and J genes are TRBV29-1 and TRBJ1-2; 9 bases agree with TRBD1. Unmatched junction bases numbered 2, after V lost 1 base and J lost 2 bases. CDR1 is SQVTM and CDR2 is ANQGSEA in the germline V gene. The CDR3 sequence is 14 residues long.

This clone has just a few counts. The chain carries TRBV30 and TRBJ1-2; no clear D. Deletions cut 0 bases from V and 2 bases from J, with 7 bases between. Germline V CDR1 and CDR2: GTSNPN, SVGIG (reference sequence). CDR3 length: 13 amino acids. The CDR3 nucleotides are TGTGCCTGGAGTGTAAACAGAAACTATGGCTACACCTTC. Encoded protein: CAWSVNRNYGYTF.

The chain uses TRBV29-1 and TRBJ2-1, with 10 positions matching TRBD2. The CDR3 sequence is 14 residues long. J lost 0 bases, V lost 4 bases, and 0 bases had no gene match. CDR1 and CDR2 (germline): SQVTM, ANQGSEA. CDR3 loop: CSVASGSSYNEQFF. The CDR3 DNA reads as TGCAGCGTTGCTAGCGGGAGCTCCTACAATGAGCAGTTCTTC.

The chain joins TRBV25-1 to TRBJ2-7, with 7 bases that match TRBD1. The germline gives CDR1 MGHDK, CDR2 SYGVNS. CDR3 length equals 15 residues. Trimming at V came to 4 bases and at J to 2 bases, leaving 8 bases not matched to a gene. CDR3 protein: CASSGIDREPYEQYF. In DNA form, the CDR3 reads TGTGCCAGCAGTGGGATTGACAGGGAGCCCTACGAGCAGTACTTC.

A few counts support this clone. The chain is built from TRBV6-6 and TRBJ2-1; TRBD2 matches at 8 bases. This CDR3 is 16 amino acids long. Germline V gene data show CDR1 as MNHNY and CDR2 as SVGAGI (reference sequence). V shed 5 bases and J 4 bases; nucleotides not matched to a gene: 10. The CDR3 DNA sequence: TGTGCCAGCAGTCCTAGCGGGTCAGCGCTGTACAATGAGCAGTTCTTC. As protein: CASSPSGSALYNEQFF.

For this clone: The sample has other DNA sequences that encode this CDR3 too. The chain is built from TRBV29-1 and TRBJ2-7; D may be TRBD1 (5 bases). Germline V lookup: CDR1 SQVTM, CDR2 ANQGSEA. The CDR3 spans 12 residues. V dropped 0 bases and J dropped 4 bases, with 7 bases sitting between them. The CDR3 loop is CSVEDRAYEQYF. CDR3 sequence (DNA): TGCAGCGTTGAAGACAGGGCGTACGAGCAGTACTTC.

This rearrangement joins TRBV28 to TRBJ2-6; 7 bases agree with TRBD1. V shed 7 bases and J 2 bases; nucleotides not matched to a gene: 11. The CDR3 totals 17 residues. Germline V gene lookup returns CDR1 MDHEN and CDR2 SYDVKM. In DNA form, the CDR3 reads TGTGCCAGCAACTCGGGACAGAATTTAACTGGGGCCAACGTCCTGACTTTC. Protein product: CASNSGQNLTGANVLTF.

This clone showed up just a few times. This chain links TRBV18 with TRBJ2-7, with 7 bases matching TRBD1. This CDR3 contains 14 residues. Germline lookup yields CDR1 KGHSH and CDR2 LQKENI. J lost 7 bases, V lost 3 bases, and 9 bases had no gene match. The CDR3 DNA is TGTGCCAGCTCACCTGAGACAGGGTCGGAAGAGCAGTACTTC. This gives the protein CASSPETGSEEQYF.

This clone was found a few times. The chain has TRBV2 and TRBJ1-1, with TRBD1 matching 9 bases. Germline CDR1 reads SNHLY; CDR2 reads FYNNEI. The CDR3 loop spans 15 amino acids. J lost 0 bases, V lost 5 bases, and 4 bases had no gene match. The CDR3, as DNA: TGTGCCAGCAGTTACAGACAGGGGGTGAACACTGAAGCTTTCTTT. It translates to CASSYRQGVNTEAFF.

The rearrangement joins TRBV15 to TRBJ2-7, with 8 bases matching TRBD2. V lost 3 bases and J lost 3; bases outside the gene matches: 7. Germline V lookup: CDR1 LNHNV, CDR2 YYDKDF (reference sequence). The CDR3 is 15 amino acids. In DNA form, the CDR3 reads TGTGCCACCAGCAGCGAGACTAGCGCCGACTACGAGCAGTACTTC. This encodes CATSSETSADYEQYF. Variable domain in full (rest from reference TRBV15 and TRBJ2-7): DAMVIQNPRYQVTQFGKPVTLSCSQTLNHNVMYWYQQKSSQAPKLLFHYYDKDFNNEADTPDNFQSRRPNTSFCFLDIRSPGLGDTAMYLCATSSETSADYEQYFGPGTRLTVT.

CDR3 nucleotides: TGTGCCAGCAGTTACACGGCAGGGCCGGACCAAGAGACCCAGTACTTC. Residues: CASSYTAGPDQETQYF. The V gene is TRBV6-5, the J gene TRBJ2-5; D perhaps matches TRBD1 (5 bases). The length of the CDR3 is 16 residues. CDR1 and CDR2 from the germline V gene are MNHEY and SVGAGI. V was shortened by 2 bases and J by 0 bases, with 13 bases between the two germline ends.

The rearrangement uses TRBV5-6 and TRBJ2-1; no clear D gene. Germline assignment: CDR1 SGHDT and CDR2 YYEEEE. The CDR3 spans 12 residues. Trimming cost V 4 bases and J 10 bases, with 12 bases left between them. The CDR3 bases are TGTGCCAGCAGCCAAGCCACCCGCGAGCAGTTCTTC. Translated: CASSQATREQFF.

The V call is TRBV6-5, the J call TRBJ2-7, with D possibly matching TRBD1 (6 bases). The CDR3 contains 15 residues. Germline V gives CDR1 MNHEY, CDR2 SVGAGI. Trimming took off 2 bases at V and 0 bases at J, with 11 bases between the two ends. DNA for the CDR3: TGTGCCAGCAGTTACGTTACAGGGAGCTCCTACGAGCAGTACTTC. This sequence encodes CASSYVTGSSYEQYF.

This clone has a handful of counts. The chain carries TRBV19 and TRBJ2-3; no clear D. There are 14 residues in the CDR3. Germline assignment: CDR1 LNHDA and CDR2 SQIVND (reference sequence). Trimming took off 3 bases at V and 6 bases at J, with 13 bases between the two ends. In nucleotides, the CDR3 is TGTGCCAGTAGTATCGGATCTGGGTCCGATACGCAGTATTTT. As protein: CASSIGSGSDTQYF. Filled out from reference TRBV19 and TRBJ2-3, the complete variable domain reads DGGITQSPKYLFRKEGQNVTLSCEQNLNHDAMYWYRQDPGQGLRLIYYSQIVNDFQKGDIAEGYSVSREKKESFPLTVTSAQKNPTAFYLCASSIGSGSDTQYFGPGTRLTVL.

This sequence joins TRBV30 and TRBJ2-2, with 8 nucleotides matching TRBD2. V was clipped by 8 bases and J by 5 bases; unmatched bases: 7. The germline CDR1 and CDR2 sequences are GTSNPN and SVGIG (reference sequence). The CDR3 is 13 amino acids. CDR3 DNA: TGTGCCCGGGAGGCGGGAGGAACCGGGGAGCTGTTTTTT. Translation: CAREAGGTGELFF.

This clone is deemed medium-sized. The V and J genes are TRBV27 and TRBJ2-5, with D tentatively TRBD2 (6 bases). V shed 2 bases and J shed 1 base, with 14 bases lying between them. This CDR3 region has 16 residues. Germline assignment: CDR1 MNHEY and CDR2 SMNVEV (reference sequence). The CDR3 sequence: CASSLTPPGGQETQYF. The CDR3 DNA reads TGTGCCAGCAGTTTAACCCCCCCCGGGGGCCAAGAGACCCAGTACTTC.

This clone was observed a handful of times. The V call is TRBV29-1, the J call TRBJ2-5, with D unclear. The CDR3 is 11 residues long. Deletions cut 5 bases from V and 5 bases from J, with 9 bases between. Germline lookup yields CDR1 SQVTM and CDR2 ANQGSEA. The CDR3 DNA reads as TGCAGCGTTCCCGAGATGGAGACCCAGTACTTC. It encodes CSVPEMETQYF.

J is TRBJ2-7 and V is TRBV29-1; no definite D call. Germline V gene sequence: CDR1 SQVTM, CDR2 ANQGSEA. Deletions cut 4 bases from V and 2 bases from J, with 12 bases between. The CDR3 extends over 13 amino acids. The CDR3: CSVGPPDPYEQYF. The CDR3 DNA sequence: TGCAGCGTTGGGCCCCCGGACCCCTACGAGCAGTACTTC.

This clone turned up a few times. This rearrangement joins TRBV30 to TRBJ2-7, with 13 bases matching TRBD2. This CDR3 is built from 17 residues. The germline CDR1 and CDR2 sequences are GTSNPN and SVGIG (reference sequence). V lost 1 base, J lost 4 bases, and 10 bases stayed unmatched. This CDR3 reads CAWSGGTSGIGVYEQYF. For the CDR3, the DNA is TGTGCCTGGAGTGGCGGGACTAGCGGGATTGGGGTTTACGAGCAGTACTTC.

The chain joins TRBV11-2 to TRBJ2-3; D possibly corresponds to TRBD2 (5 bases). There are 14 residues in the CDR3. V lost 1 base and J lost 3, with 8 bases in between. Germline CDR1 is SGHAT and CDR2 is FQNNGV. CDR3 loop: CASSLVGGTDTQYF. The CDR3, as DNA: TGTGCCAGCAGCTTAGTTGGCGGGACAGATACGCAGTATTTT.

The V gene is TRBV7-9, the J gene TRBJ2-1; D is perhaps TRBD1 (6 bases). Germline loops: CDR1 SEHNR, CDR2 FQNEAQ (reference sequence). The CDR3 runs 15 residues. The V gene lost 6 bases and the J gene lost 3 bases, with 15 bases spanning the gap. The CDR3 coding sequence is TGTGCCAGCAGGCCGGACAGTTCGGGCTACAATGAGCAGTTCTTC. Residues: CASRPDSSGYNEQFF.

This chain connects TRBV7-3 to TRBJ2-6, with 11 bases matching TRBD2. The germline CDR1 and CDR2 sequences are SGHTA and FQGTGA. This CDR3 has 18 residues. The ends lost 5 bases at V and 1 base at J; junction bases unmatched: 7. CDR3 region: CASSRGLAEPSGANVLTF. The CDR3 nucleotides are TGTGCCAGCAGCCGGGGACTAGCGGAGCCATCTGGGGCCAACGTCCTGACTTTC.

In this sample, this clone turned up a few times. The chain recombines TRBV9 with TRBJ2-2, with 14 positions matching TRBD2. Germline CDR1 is SGDLS and CDR2 is YYNGEE. This CDR3 contains 17 residues. The trim removed 3 bases at V and 6 bases at J, leaving 7 bases unmatched. The CDR3 sequence is CASSARLAGGPAGELFF. CDR3 nucleotides: TGTGCCAGCAGCGCAAGACTAGCGGGAGGGCCTGCCGGGGAGCTGTTTTTT. The complete variable domain, with remaining parts taken from reference TRBV9 and TRBJ2-2, reads DSGVTQTPKHLITATGQRVTLRCSPRSGDLSVYWYQQSLDQGLQFLIQYYNGEERAKGNILERFSAQQFPDLHSELNLSSLELGDSALYFCASSARLAGGPAGELFFGEGSRLTVL.

V gene TRBV27 combines with J gene TRBJ2-3; D not certain. Per the germline V gene, CDR1 is MNHEY and CDR2 is SMNVEV (reference sequence). V lost 2 bases and J 1 base, leaving 7 bases between the germline ends. This CDR3 contains 14 residues. As DNA, the CDR3 is TGTGCCAGCAGTTTAATTGGTGGCACAGATACGCAGTATTTT. This gives the protein CASSLIGGTDTQYF.

V is TRBV30 and J is TRBJ2-1; the match to TRBD2 covers 11 bases. With 0 bases clipped from V and 2 bases from J, the junction kept 0 bases outside the gene matches. There are 15 residues in the CDR3. Germline CDR1 GTSNPN, CDR2 SVGIG (reference sequence). CDR3 sequence: CAWSVLAGAYNEQFF. CDR3 coding DNA: TGTGCCTGGAGTGTACTAGCGGGAGCCTACAATGAGCAGTTCTTC. Filled out from reference TRBV30 and TRBJ2-1, the complete variable domain reads SQTIHQWPATLVQPVGSPLSLECTVEGTSNPNLYWYRQAAGRGLQLLFYSVGIGQISSEVPQNLSASRPQDRQFILSSKKLLLSDSGFYLCAWSVLAGAYNEQFFGPGTRLTVL.